Shown below are 8 T cell receptor beta chains from a single sample sequenced in a study of T cell changes during pregnancy in multiple sclerosis. Generated by immunoSEQ multiplex PCR, the TCRdb table keeps only in-frame clones and is missing some. The sample shows about 99,000 clones, approximately 93% of them seen only once. Material: peripheral blood, obtained after pregnancy. These receptors were obtained from a female donor with multiple sclerosis, enrolled in a pregnancy study.

The chain joins TRBV2 to TRBJ2-7, with D maybe TRBD1 (5 bases). V was pared by 4 bases and J by 0 bases, with 10 bases between. The CDR3 is 14 amino acids. Looked up from germline, CDR1 is SNHLY and CDR2 is FYNNEI. For the CDR3, the DNA is TGTGCCAGCAGTGCCAGGGTTTACTCCTACGAGCAGTACTTC. Residues: CASSARVYSYEQYF.

The chain employs TRBV5-1 and TRBJ2-7, with TRBD1 identical over 9 bases. The length of the CDR3 is 15 residues. The trim removed 5 bases at V and 0 bases at J, leaving 6 bases unmatched. Germline values: CDR1 SGHRS, CDR2 YFSETQ. CDR3 in amino acids: CASRQGQGGSYEQYF. CDR3 DNA: TGCGCCAGCAGACAGGGACAGGGTGGCTCCTACGAGCAGTACTTC.

The chain carries TRBV30 and TRBJ1-2; no clear D gene. The ends were cut back, 5 bases at V and 2 bases at J, with 18 bases in the middle. Germline V CDR1 and CDR2: GTSNPN, SVGIG (reference sequence). The CDR3 has 15 amino acids. The CDR3 protein is CAWGDFVGLNYGYTF. CDR3 nucleotide sequence: TGTGCCTGGGGCGATTTTGTCGGGTTGAACTATGGCTACACCTTC.

For the CDR3, the DNA is TGTGCCAGCAGCGCTGGACAGGGAGCCTACGAGCAGTACTTC. Residues: CASSAGQGAYEQYF. The chain uses TRBV7-9 and TRBJ2-7, with 8 positions matching TRBD1. This CDR3 has 14 residues. The trim removed 5 bases at V and 2 bases at J, leaving 5 bases unmatched. Germline V CDR1 and CDR2: SEHNR, FQNEAQ (reference sequence).

The chain carries TRBV10-1 and TRBJ2-5; the D is unclear. V was cut by 2 bases and J by 2 bases, with 3 bases left in between. The V gene's germline CDR1 is WNHNN and CDR2 SYGVQD (reference sequence). The CDR3 sequence is 12 residues long. The CDR3 here is CASSETQETQYF. In nucleotides, the CDR3 is TGCGCCAGCAGTGAGACTCAAGAGACCCAGTACTTC.

The rearrangement uses TRBV5-4 and TRBJ1-1; a weak D match, TRBD1 (5 bases). Between the trimmed V and J ends, which lost 4 bases and 4 bases, there was a span of 11 bases. CDR1 is SGHNT, CDR2 YYREEE, per germline (reference sequence). The CDR3 consists of 13 residues. The CDR3 region is CASSLTGRTEAFF. CDR3 bases: TGTGCCAGCAGCCTAACAGGACGCACTGAAGCTTTCTTT.

The V and J genes are TRBV5-1 and TRBJ2-1, with TRBD2 identical over 12 bases. CDR1 SGHRS and CDR2 YFSETQ come from the germline V gene. The CDR3 runs to 16 residues. J gave up 4 bases and V 4 bases, and 6 bases lay outside the gene matches. In DNA form, the CDR3 reads TGCGCCAGCAGCCCGTCTCTAGCGGGAGGGTACAATGAGCAGTTCTTC. Translation: CASSPSLAGGYNEQFF. The variable domain in full, completed from reference TRBV5-1 and TRBJ2-1, reads KAGVTQTPRYLIKTRGQQVTLSCSPISGHRSVSWYQQTPGQGLQFLFEYFSETQRNKGNFPGRFSGRQFSNSRSEMNVSTLELGDSALYLCASSPSLAGGYNEQFFGPGTRLTVL.

The chain links TRBV14 to TRBJ1-1, with D unclear. Per the germline V gene, CDR1 is SGHDN and CDR2 is FVKESK. This CDR3 region has 12 residues. Deletions cut 4 bases from V and 7 bases from J, with 10 bases between. The DNA of the CDR3 is TGTGCCAGCAGCCCCCCGGGGTTTGAAGCTTTCTTT. Its translation: CASSPPGFEAFF.